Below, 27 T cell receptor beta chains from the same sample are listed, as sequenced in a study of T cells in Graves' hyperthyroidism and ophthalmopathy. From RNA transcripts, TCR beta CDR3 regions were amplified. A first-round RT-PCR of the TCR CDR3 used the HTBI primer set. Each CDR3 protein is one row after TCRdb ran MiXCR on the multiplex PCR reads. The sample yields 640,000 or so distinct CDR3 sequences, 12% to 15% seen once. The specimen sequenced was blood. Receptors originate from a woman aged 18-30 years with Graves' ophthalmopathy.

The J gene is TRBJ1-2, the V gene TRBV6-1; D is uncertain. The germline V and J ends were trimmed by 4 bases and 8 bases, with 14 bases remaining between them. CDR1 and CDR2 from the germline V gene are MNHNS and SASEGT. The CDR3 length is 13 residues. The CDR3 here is CASSASRLGGYTF. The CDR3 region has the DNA TGTGCCAGCAGTGCTTCGAGACTGGGGGGCTACACCTTC.

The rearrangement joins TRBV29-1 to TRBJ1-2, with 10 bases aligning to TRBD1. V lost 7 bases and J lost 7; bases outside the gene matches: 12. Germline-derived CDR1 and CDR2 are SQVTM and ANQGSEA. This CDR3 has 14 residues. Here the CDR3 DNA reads TGCAGCGCCAAGGGGACAGGGGCTGGCTGTGGCTACACCTTC. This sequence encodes CSAKGTGAGCGYTF. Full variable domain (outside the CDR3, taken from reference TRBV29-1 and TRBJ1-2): SAVISQKPSRDICQRGTSLTIQCQVDSQVTMMFWYRQQPGQSLTLIATANQGSEATYESGFVIDKFPISRPNLTFSTLTVSNMSPEDSSIYLCSAKGTGAGCGYTFGSGTRLTVV.

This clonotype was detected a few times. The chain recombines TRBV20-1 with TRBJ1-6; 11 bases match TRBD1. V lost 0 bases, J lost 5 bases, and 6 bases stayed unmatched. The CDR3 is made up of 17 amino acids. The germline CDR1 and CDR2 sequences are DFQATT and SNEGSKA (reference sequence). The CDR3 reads CSARDRTGGQNNSPLHF. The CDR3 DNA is TGCAGTGCTAGAGACAGGACAGGGGGCCAAAATAATTCACCCCTCCACTTT.

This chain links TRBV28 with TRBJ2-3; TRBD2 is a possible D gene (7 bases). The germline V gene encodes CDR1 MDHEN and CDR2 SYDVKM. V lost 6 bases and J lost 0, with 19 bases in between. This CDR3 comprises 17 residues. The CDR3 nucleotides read TGTGCCAGCAGCCCTGGGGGCCTAGCGGAGAGCACAGATACGCAGTATTTT. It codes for CASSPGGLAESTDTQYF.

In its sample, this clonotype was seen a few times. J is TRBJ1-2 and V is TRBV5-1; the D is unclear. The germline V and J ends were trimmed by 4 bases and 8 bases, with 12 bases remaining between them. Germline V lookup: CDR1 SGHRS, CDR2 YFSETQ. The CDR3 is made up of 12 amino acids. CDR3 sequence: CASSAGSPGYTF. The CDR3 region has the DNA TGCGCCAGCAGCGCGGGAAGCCCGGGCTACACCTTC.

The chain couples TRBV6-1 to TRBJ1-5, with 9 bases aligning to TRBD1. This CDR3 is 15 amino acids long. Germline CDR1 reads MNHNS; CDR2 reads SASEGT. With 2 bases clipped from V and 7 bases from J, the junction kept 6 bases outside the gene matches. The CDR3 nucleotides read TGTGCCAGCAGTGAACCGCGACAGGGGGGACAGCCCCAGCATTTT. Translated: CASSEPRQGGQPQHF.

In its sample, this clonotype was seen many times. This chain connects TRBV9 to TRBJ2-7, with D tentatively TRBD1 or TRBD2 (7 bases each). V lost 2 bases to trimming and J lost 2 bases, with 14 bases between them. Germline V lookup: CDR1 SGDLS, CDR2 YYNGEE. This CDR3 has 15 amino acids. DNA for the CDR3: TGTGCCAGCAGCGTGGGAGGGGGCTATACCTACGAGCAGTACTTC. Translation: CASSVGGGYTYEQYF.

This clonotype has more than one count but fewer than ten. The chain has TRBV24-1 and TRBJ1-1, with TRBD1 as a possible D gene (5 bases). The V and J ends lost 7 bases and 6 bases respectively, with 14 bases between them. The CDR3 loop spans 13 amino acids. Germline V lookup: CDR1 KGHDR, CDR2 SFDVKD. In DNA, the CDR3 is TGTGCCACCAGGGGACCACGGGGAGCTGAAGCTTTCTTT. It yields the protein CATRGPRGAEAFF.

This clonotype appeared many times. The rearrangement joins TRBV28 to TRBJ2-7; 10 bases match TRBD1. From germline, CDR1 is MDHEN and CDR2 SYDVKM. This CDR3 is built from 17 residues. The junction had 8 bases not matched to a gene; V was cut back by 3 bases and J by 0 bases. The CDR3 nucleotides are TGTGCCAGCAGTTTTTTCGGGACAGGGGCCCCCTCCTACGAGCAGTACTTC. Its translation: CASSFFGTGAPSYEQYF.

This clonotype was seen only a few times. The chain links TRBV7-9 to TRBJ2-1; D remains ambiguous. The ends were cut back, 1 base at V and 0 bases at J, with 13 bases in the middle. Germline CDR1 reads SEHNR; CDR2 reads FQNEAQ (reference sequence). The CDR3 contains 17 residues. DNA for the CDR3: TGTGCCAGCAGCTTAGGAGCCGGCTACAGCTCCTACAATGAGCAGTTCTTC. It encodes CASSLGAGYSSYNEQFF.

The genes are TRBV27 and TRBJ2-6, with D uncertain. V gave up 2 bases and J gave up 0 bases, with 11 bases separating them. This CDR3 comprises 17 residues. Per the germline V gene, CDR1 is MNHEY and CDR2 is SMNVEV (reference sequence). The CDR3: CASSLRKSSSGANVLTF. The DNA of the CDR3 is TGTGCCAGCAGTTTACGCAAATCAAGCTCTGGGGCCAACGTCCTGACTTTC.

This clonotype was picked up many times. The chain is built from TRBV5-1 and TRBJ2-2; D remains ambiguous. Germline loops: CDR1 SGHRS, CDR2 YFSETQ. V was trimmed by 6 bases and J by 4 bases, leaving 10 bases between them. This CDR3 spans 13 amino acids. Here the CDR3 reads CASNYDGTGELFF. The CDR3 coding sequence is TGCGCCAGCAACTACGACGGCACCGGGGAGCTGTTTTTT.

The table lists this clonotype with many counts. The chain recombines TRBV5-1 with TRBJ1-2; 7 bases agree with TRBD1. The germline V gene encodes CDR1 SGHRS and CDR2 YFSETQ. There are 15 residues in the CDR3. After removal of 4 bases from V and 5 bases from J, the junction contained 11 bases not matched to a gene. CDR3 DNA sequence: TGCGCCAGCAGCGCGACCACAGGGGCAGGGTATGGCTACACCTTC. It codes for CASSATTGAGYGYTF.

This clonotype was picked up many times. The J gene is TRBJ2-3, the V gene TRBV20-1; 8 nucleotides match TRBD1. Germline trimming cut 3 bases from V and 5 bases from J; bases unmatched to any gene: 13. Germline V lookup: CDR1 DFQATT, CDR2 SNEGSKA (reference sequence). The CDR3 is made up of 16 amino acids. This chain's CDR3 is CSARETGTGTGDTQYF. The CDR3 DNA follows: TGCAGTGCTAGGGAGACCGGGACAGGTACCGGAGATACGCAGTATTTT.

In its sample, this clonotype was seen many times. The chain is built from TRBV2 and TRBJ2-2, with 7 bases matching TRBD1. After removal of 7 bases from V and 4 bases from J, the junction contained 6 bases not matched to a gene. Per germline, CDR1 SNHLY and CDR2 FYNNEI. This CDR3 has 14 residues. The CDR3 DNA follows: TGTGCCAGCATCGGGCAGGGGGTCACCGGGGAGCTGTTTTTT. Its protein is CASIGQGVTGELFF.

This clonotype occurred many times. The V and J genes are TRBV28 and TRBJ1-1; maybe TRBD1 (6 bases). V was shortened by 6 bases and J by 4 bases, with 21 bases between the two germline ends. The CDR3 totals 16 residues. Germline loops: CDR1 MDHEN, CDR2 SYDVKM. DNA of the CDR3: TGTGCCAGCAGCTTAACCTTGGGGGGCAGGGGCACTGAAGCTTTCTTT. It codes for CASSLTLGGRGTEAFF.

CDR3 in DNA: TGTGCCTGCGATGGACTATCCACAGATACGCAGTATTTT. Translated: CACDGLSTDTQYF. The V gene is TRBV30, the J gene TRBJ2-3, with D possibly being TRBD2 (6 bases). The V and J ends lost 6 bases and 2 bases respectively, with 12 bases between them. In germline, CDR1 is GTSNPN, CDR2 SVGIG (reference sequence). CDR3 size: 13 residues.

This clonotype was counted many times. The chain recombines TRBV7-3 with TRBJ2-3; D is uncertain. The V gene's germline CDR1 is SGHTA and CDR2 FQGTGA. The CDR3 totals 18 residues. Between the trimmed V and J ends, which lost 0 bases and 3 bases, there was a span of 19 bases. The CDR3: CASSLTAGRVSGTDTQYF. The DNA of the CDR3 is TGTGCCAGCAGCTTAACGGCTGGTCGGGTTTCAGGAACAGATACGCAGTATTTT.

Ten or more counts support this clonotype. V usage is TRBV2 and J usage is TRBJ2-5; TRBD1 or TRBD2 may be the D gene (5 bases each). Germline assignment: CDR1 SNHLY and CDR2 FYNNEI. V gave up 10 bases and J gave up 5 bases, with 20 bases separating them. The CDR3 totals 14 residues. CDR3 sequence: CATTGPLNGETQYF. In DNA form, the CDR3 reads TGTGCCACGACGGGACCACTCAATGGGGAGACCCAGTACTTC.

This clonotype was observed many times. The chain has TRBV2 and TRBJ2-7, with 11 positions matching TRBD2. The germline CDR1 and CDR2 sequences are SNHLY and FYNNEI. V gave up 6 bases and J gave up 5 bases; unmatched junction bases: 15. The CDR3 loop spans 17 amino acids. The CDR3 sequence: CASRGGPRLAGPNEQYF. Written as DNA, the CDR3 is TGTGCCAGCAGGGGCGGCCCCCGACTAGCGGGACCCAACGAGCAGTACTTC.

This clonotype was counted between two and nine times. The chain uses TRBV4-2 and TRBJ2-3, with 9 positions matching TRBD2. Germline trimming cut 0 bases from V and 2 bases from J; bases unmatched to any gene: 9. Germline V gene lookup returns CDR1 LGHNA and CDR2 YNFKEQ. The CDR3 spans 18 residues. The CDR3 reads CASSQEYLRGRDTDTQYF. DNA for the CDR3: TGTGCCAGCAGCCAAGAGTACCTTCGCGGGAGGGACACAGATACGCAGTATTTT.

CDR3 loop: CASSLGGLAGRSSYEQYF. For the CDR3, the DNA is TGTGCCAGCAGCTTGGGGGGACTAGCGGGCCGAAGCTCCTACGAGCAGTACTTC. This sequence joins TRBV5-4 and TRBJ2-7, with 12 positions matching TRBD2. The CDR3 has 18 residues. Germline V lookup: CDR1 SGHNT, CDR2 YYREEE (reference sequence). The ends lost 0 bases at V and 0 bases at J; junction bases unmatched: 7.

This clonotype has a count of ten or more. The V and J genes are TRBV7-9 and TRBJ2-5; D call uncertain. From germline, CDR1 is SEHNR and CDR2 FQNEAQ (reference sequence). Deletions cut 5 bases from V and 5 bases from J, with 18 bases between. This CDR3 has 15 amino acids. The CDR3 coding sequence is TGTGCCAGCAGCCCTTGGACCCCCGCGGTGGAGACCCAGTACTTC. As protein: CASSPWTPAVETQYF.

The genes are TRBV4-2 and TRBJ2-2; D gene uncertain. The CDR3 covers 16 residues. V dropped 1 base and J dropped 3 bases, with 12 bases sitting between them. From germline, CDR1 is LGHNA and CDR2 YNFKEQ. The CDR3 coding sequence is TGTGCCAGCAGCCAAGGGAAGTGGGTCGACACCGGGGAGCTGTTTTTT. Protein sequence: CASSQGKWVDTGELFF.

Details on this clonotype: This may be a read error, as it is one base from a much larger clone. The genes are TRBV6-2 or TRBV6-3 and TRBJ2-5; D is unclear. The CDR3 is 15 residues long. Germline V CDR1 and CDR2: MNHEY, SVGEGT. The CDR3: CASSYSGFQGEAQYF. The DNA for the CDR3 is TGTGCCAGCAGTTACTCAGGATTTCAAGGAGAGGCCCAGTACTTC.

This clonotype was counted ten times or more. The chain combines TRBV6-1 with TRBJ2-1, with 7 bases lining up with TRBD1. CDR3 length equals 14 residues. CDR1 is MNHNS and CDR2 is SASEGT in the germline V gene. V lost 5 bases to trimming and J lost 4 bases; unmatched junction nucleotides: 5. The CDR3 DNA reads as TGTGCCAGCAGTCAGGACAGGTCATACAATGAGCAGTTCTTC. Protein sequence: CASSQDRSYNEQFF.

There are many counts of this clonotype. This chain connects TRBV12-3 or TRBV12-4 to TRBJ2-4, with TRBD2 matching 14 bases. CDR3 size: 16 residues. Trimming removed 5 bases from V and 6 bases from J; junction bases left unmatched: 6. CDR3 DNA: TGTGCCAGCAGTGGGACTAGCGGGAGAGGGGTAAACATTCAGTACTTC. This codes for CASSGTSGRGVNIQYF.